Listed below are T cell receptor beta chains from one sample, sequenced in a study of PD-L1 blockade in urothelial cancer. Measured with immunoSEQ multiplex PCR; TCRdb has only the in-frame clones, and not every one. The sample consists of about 86,000 clones, approximately 87% of them appearing once. Source: PBMCs, taken around atezolizumab (anti-PD-L1) treatment. Receptors were obtained from a man aged 60 to 69 with urothelial cancer. The CDR3 runs from the conserved cysteine through the conserved F or W. Fields, in order: V gene, clone size, J gene, D gene, CDR3 DNA, CDR3 protein. D genes are given only for firm matches. Only some rows state a clone size, as once, few, many or a class for expanded clones.

v_call: TRBV4-1
clone_size: .
j_call: TRBJ2-1
d_call: TRBD2
cdr3_nt: TGCGCCAGCAGCCAGGAGCCGCGGGGGAATGAGCAGTTCTTC
cdr3_aa: CASSQEPRGNEQFF

v_call: TRBV19
clone_size: .
j_call: TRBJ1-5
d_call: .
cdr3_nt: TGTGCCAGTAGTTCGCACGATTTCCAGGGGTTGCCCCAGCATTTT
cdr3_aa: CASSSHDFQGLPQHF

v_call: TRBV6-1
clone_size: once
j_call: TRBJ2-1
d_call: TRBD2
cdr3_nt: TGTGCCAGCAGGGGACTAGCGGGGGGCAATGAGCAGTTCTTC
cdr3_aa: CASRGLAGGNEQFF

v_call: TRBV2
clone_size: many
j_call: TRBJ1-2
d_call: .
cdr3_nt: TGTGCCAGCAGTTTCGGGACACCTGGGGGCTATGGCTACACCTTC
cdr3_aa: CASSFGTPGGYGYTF

v_call: TRBV7-9
clone_size: once
j_call: TRBJ2-7
d_call: .
cdr3_nt: TGTGCCAGCAGCTTGGCAGGGACAAACCACGAGCAGTACTTC
cdr3_aa: CASSLAGTNHEQYF

v_call: TRBV19
clone_size: .
j_call: TRBJ2-7
d_call: TRBD1
cdr3_nt: TGTGCCAGTAGCAGGGACAGGGGGCAAAGGCCCTACGAGCAGTACTTC
cdr3_aa: CASSRDRGQRPYEQYF

v_call: TRBV30
clone_size: .
j_call: TRBJ1-1
d_call: TRBD1
cdr3_nt: TGTGCCTGGGGCGGGACAGGGAGGACTGAAGCTTTCTTT
cdr3_aa: CAWGGTGRTEAFF

v_call: TRBV10-1
clone_size: .
j_call: TRBJ2-5
d_call: TRBD2
cdr3_nt: TGCGCCAGCAGGACCCCGGGCGGGAGGGCCGGAGAGACCCAGTACTTC
cdr3_aa: CASRTPGGRAGETQYF

v_call: TRBV28
clone_size: .
j_call: TRBJ2-1
d_call: TRBD1
cdr3_nt: TGTGCCAGCAGTCCCGCAGGGGGCGCTGGGAATGAGCAGTTCTTC
cdr3_aa: CASSPAGGAGNEQFF

v_call: TRBV30
clone_size: .
j_call: TRBJ1-1
d_call: .
cdr3_nt: TGTGCCTACCTAAGGGAGGAGAGGGCTGAAGCTTTCTTT
cdr3_aa: CAYLREERAEAFF

v_call: TRBV19
clone_size: .
j_call: TRBJ1-1
d_call: .
cdr3_nt: TGTGCCAGTAGTATTCGGGGAATGATGAACACTGAAGCTTTCTTT
cdr3_aa: CASSIRGMMNTEAFF

v_call: TRBV19
clone_size: .
j_call: TRBJ1-2
d_call: .
cdr3_nt: TGTGCCAGTACACGACAGCAGAAGCCTTTCGGCTATGGCTACACCTTC
cdr3_aa: CASTRQQKPFGYGYTF

v_call: TRBV2
clone_size: .
j_call: TRBJ2-7
d_call: .
cdr3_nt: TGTGCCAGCAGTGAAAACGTAGAAGAATACGAGCAGTACTTC
cdr3_aa: CASSENVEEYEQYF

v_call: TRBV11-3
clone_size: .
j_call: TRBJ2-1
d_call: .
cdr3_nt: TGTGCCAGCAGCCCAGGGGATCGTTTAAATGAGCAGTTCTTC
cdr3_aa: CASSPGDRLNEQFF

v_call: TRBV25-1
clone_size: .
j_call: TRBJ2-2
d_call: TRBD1
cdr3_nt: TGTGCCAGCAGATTACCGGGACAGGGTGACACCGGGGAGCTGTTTTTT
cdr3_aa: CASRLPGQGDTGELFF

v_call: TRBV19
clone_size: .
j_call: TRBJ2-1
d_call: TRBD2
cdr3_nt: TGTGCCAGTAGTCGGTCTAGCGGGAGGATAGTTGGCAATGAGCAGTTCTTC
cdr3_aa: CASSRSSGRIVGNEQFF

v_call: TRBV4-1
clone_size: .
j_call: TRBJ1-6
d_call: TRBD1
cdr3_nt: TGCGCCAGCAGCCCGCGGACAGGGCAGGGTTCACCCCTCCACTTT
cdr3_aa: CASSPRTGQGSPLHF

v_call: TRBV25-1
clone_size: .
j_call: TRBJ2-6
d_call: .
cdr3_nt: TGTGCCAGCAGTGAGTCGGGGTTTGGGGCCAACGTCCTGACTTTC
cdr3_aa: CASSESGFGANVLTF

v_call: TRBV9
clone_size: .
j_call: TRBJ2-1
d_call: .
cdr3_nt: TGTGCCAGCAGCGTAGCCACAACTGGCGGCTCCTCCTACAATGAGCAGTTCTTC
cdr3_aa: CASSVATTGGSSYNEQFF

v_call: TRBV5-1
clone_size: .
j_call: TRBJ1-2
d_call: .
cdr3_nt: TGCGCCAGCAGCTTGACGGGGGGGCAGGGGACGGTCTACACCTTC
cdr3_aa: CASSLTGGQGTVYTF

v_call: TRBV5-1
clone_size: .
j_call: TRBJ1-2
d_call: .
cdr3_nt: TGCGCCAGCAGCTCCAGGTCTAACTATGGCTACACCTTC
cdr3_aa: CASSSRSNYGYTF

v_call: TRBV7-2
clone_size: .
j_call: TRBJ2-1
d_call: .
cdr3_nt: TGTGCCAGCCACAACCTCCCAGCGCTTTCCTACAATGAGCAGTTCTTC
cdr3_aa: CASHNLPALSYNEQFF

v_call: TRBV11-2
clone_size: .
j_call: TRBJ1-1
d_call: .
cdr3_nt: TGTGCCAGCAGACCGGAGGGTTTTTTAACTGAAGCTTTCTTT
cdr3_aa: CASRPEGFLTEAFF

v_call: TRBV5-4
clone_size: .
j_call: TRBJ1-3
d_call: TRBD1
cdr3_nt: TGTGCCAGCAGTCAAGGACAGGGGAAAGCTGGAAACACCATATATTTT
cdr3_aa: CASSQGQGKAGNTIYF

v_call: TRBV7-9
clone_size: .
j_call: TRBJ1-1
d_call: TRBD1
cdr3_nt: TGTGCCAGCAGCTTAGGACAGGGTAACACTGAAGCTTTCTTT
cdr3_aa: CASSLGQGNTEAFF

v_call: TRBV10-3
clone_size: .
j_call: TRBJ2-3
d_call: TRBD2
cdr3_nt: TGTGCCATCAGTGGACTAGCGCACACAGATACGCAGTATTTT
cdr3_aa: CAISGLAHTDTQYF

v_call: TRBV7-2
clone_size: .
j_call: TRBJ2-5
d_call: .
cdr3_nt: TGTGCCAGCAGCCCAAGGGGCAGGCTCCAAGAGACCCAGTACTTC
cdr3_aa: CASSPRGRLQETQYF

v_call: TRBV5-4
clone_size: .
j_call: TRBJ2-2
d_call: TRBD2
cdr3_nt: TGTGCCAGCAGCTTTATTGGCGGGAGGGGCACCGGGGAGCTGTTTTTT
cdr3_aa: CASSFIGGRGTGELFF

v_call: TRBV5-1
clone_size: .
j_call: TRBJ2-6
d_call: TRBD1
cdr3_nt: TGCGCCAGCAGCTTGGCCCCAGGGGGCAGAGGGGCCAACGTCCTGACTTTC
cdr3_aa: CASSLAPGGRGANVLTF

v_call: TRBV15
clone_size: .
j_call: TRBJ1-1
d_call: .
cdr3_nt: TGTGCCACCAGCAGAACCGGAGGGATGAACACTGAAGCTTTCTTT
cdr3_aa: CATSRTGGMNTEAFF

v_call: TRBV30
clone_size: .
j_call: TRBJ1-2
d_call: TRBD1
cdr3_nt: TGTGCCTGGGACCCCTATGGGACAGGGGTCCCTAACTATGGCTACACCTTC
cdr3_aa: CAWDPYGTGVPNYGYTF

v_call: TRBV6-5
clone_size: few
j_call: TRBJ2-1
d_call: .
cdr3_nt: TGTGCCAGCACTCCGCGGGGGCAGTCCTACAATGAGCAGTTCTTC
cdr3_aa: CASTPRGQSYNEQFF

v_call: TRBV28
clone_size: .
j_call: TRBJ1-5
d_call: .
cdr3_nt: TGTGCCAGCAGTTTAACAGGGAAGAATCAGCCCCAGCATTTT
cdr3_aa: CASSLTGKNQPQHF

v_call: TRBV7-3
clone_size: once
j_call: TRBJ2-5
d_call: TRBD2
cdr3_nt: TGTGCCAGCAGCACACTAAGCCTCGGGGGAGCGGGACAAGAGACCCAGTACTTC
cdr3_aa: CASSTLSLGGAGQETQYF

v_call: TRBV6-5
clone_size: .
j_call: TRBJ1-1
d_call: .
cdr3_nt: TGTGCCAGCAGTTTCCCGCCCCCGAGGGCTGAAGCTTTCTTT
cdr3_aa: CASSFPPPRAEAFF

v_call: TRBV30
clone_size: .
j_call: TRBJ1-5
d_call: .
cdr3_nt: TGTGCCTGGAGTGTACAGGGTTCGGAGCCCCAGCATTTT
cdr3_aa: CAWSVQGSEPQHF

v_call: TRBV19
clone_size: .
j_call: TRBJ2-7
d_call: TRBD2
cdr3_nt: TGTGCCAGTAGTCGTTCGACTAGCACGGAGCAGTACTTC
cdr3_aa: CASSRSTSTEQYF